Reported below is one T cell receptor (beta chain). The antigen it recognizes is unknown. The input lacks base qualities; no much larger clone sits a single base away. Using the deep immunoSEQ assay, multiplex PCR amplified TCR CDR3 regions from genomic DNA. Genomic DNA extracted from each cell subset was distributed evenly over all wells of several immunoSEQ 96-well plates, and each plate served as one replicate. For sorted subsets, 200 to 250 ng of genomic DNA, equivalent to tens of thousands of T cell genomes, went into each replicate PCR. The purified libraries were quantified using a Qubit 3.0 fluorometer, sized with a Bioanalyzer 2100, and then quantified again using the KAPA Library Quantification kit. Every immunoSEQ 96-well plate was sequenced on a separate single-read 150-cycle Illumina NextSeq 550 flow cell. In the paper's pipeline: Because only junctional sequences without quality scores were contained in the immunoSEQ output, filtering matching that applied to full-length reads could not be performed. To assign V/J genes and CDR3, sequences were annotated using PyIR, a Python wrapper for IgBLAST v1.9, with IMGT germline references. Reads were removed for weak V/J assignments (E-value above 1e-6), missing CDR3, stop codons, out-of-frame junctions, or ambiguous translated residues. V3J clonotypes were defined by identical inferred V gene, J gene, and CDR3 amino acid sequence. To compute the percentage overlap between repertoires, the number of shared unique clonotypes was divided by the size of the smaller repertoire. Repertoire richness was assessed with RTK rarefaction, the Chao1 estimator, and Recon v2.1 estimates of unobserved clonotypes. OLGA was used to compute generation probabilities for all TCRbeta clonotypes that the gDNA method yielded from a handful of donors. TCRdb provides this immuneACCESS table in a form limited to in-frame rearrangements. Some clones are lacking; in checked studies, under half of them reflect an unresolved V gene, and why the rest are absent is not known. That table furnishes V, J and clone size, whereas the DNA furnished D and trimming. The sample records about 2,500,000 clones, 90% to 95% of which are singletons. Around 0.14% of the sample is in the top ten clones.

The entry originates in a study of shared clonotypes between healthy human individuals (dated by TCRdb to 2019 to 2021). Background for the entire study: The cohort included a few men and two women between 18 and 49 years of age. Each donor's leukapheresis produced roughly between about 0.9 and 9.5 billion PBMCs. To estimate repertoire size and how much clonotypes are shared between individuals, the study performed deep sequencing of blood TCR repertoires from a few healthy adults. For each donor, three plates each were used for CD4 naive and CD4 memory, two plates were used for CD8 naive, and one plate was used for CD8 memory. Libraries were prepared and TCR repertoires were sequenced by different laboratories using diverse techniques, in order to increase sequencing depth and limit assay-specific biases.

V is pruned by 2 bases and J by 4 bases, leaving 11 bases of the junction without a gene match. The germline V gene (reference sequence) provides CDR1 MNHEY and CDR2 SMNVEV. Including cysteine and phenylalanine, the CDR3 has 17 amino acids. Of the read, only the CDR3 DNA is kept; its 51 bases are in frame from base 1. General study outcomes and caveats: Because the study included a small number of donors, the genetic and exposure-history diversity represented was limited. Sampling was restricted to blood, and TCR repertoires in tissues likely differ from the TCR repertoires found in blood. Estimated clonotype richness was generally larger for naive than for memory subsets. Higher generation probabilities were observed for clonotypes shared by all four sorted-subset donors than for non-shared clonotypes. When a few donors were compared, the shared fraction of clonotypes was about 5% for naive CD4, less than 4% for naive CD8, 2.3% for memory CD4, and under 0.5% for memory CD8. Pairwise subsampling indicated that sequencing depth was expected to affect the degree of clonotype sharing among donors. Incomplete sequencing was indicated by rarefaction of sorted-subset datasets, despite the large sequencing depth.

Donors were healthy HIV-negative adults with no recently reported acute infections or vaccinations. Every donor was a Caucasian adult residing in Nashville, Tennessee, USA. CD4+ T cells were enriched through magnetic negative selection, after which naive cells were positively selected on CD45RA and the remaining negative fraction served as the memory subset. Blood was collected by leukapheresis, and PBMCs were isolated by Ficoll-Histopaque density gradient centrifugation and then cryopreserved in liquid nitrogen vapor phase. Analytical flow cytometry was used to check the purity and quantity of each magnetically sorted T cell population. From each sorted fraction, genomic DNA was isolated and quantified by UV absorbance on a Nanodrop 2000c.

Rearrangement joined TRBV27 to TRBJ2-1; TRBD2 fits 7 bases in the junction. Sequencing was done on a sample of naive CD4+ T cells sorted from blood. Per the publication, the cell subset or site label means: CD45RA+ positively selected. The TCR originated in a man between 18 and 29 years old in good health. The CDR3 reads as follows: CASSLNSLAGVYNEQFF. The DNA sequence is as follows: TGTGCCAGCAGTTTAAACTCCTTGGCGGGGGTATACAATGAGCAGTTCTTC.